The clone carrying this TCR beta chain was picked up a small number of times. Its antigen is undetermined. CDR1 and CDR2 from the germline V gene are SEHNR and FQNEAQ (reference sequence). V was clipped by 4 bases and J by 6 bases, with 11 bases between them. The CDR3 is made up of 13 amino acids. In the PCR, 60 Vbeta and 13 Jbeta primers were used. Produced via immunoSEQ multiplex PCR; TCRdb's table is partial and in-frame only. Of hundreds of thousands of clones detected, approximately 82% appear once; the ten largest clones hold 0.58%. The source of the sample is a study of cytomegalovirus exposure and HLA in healthy donors. The overall study: Earlier, 95 million to 130 million unique TCR beta sequences were recovered from roughly 180 million T cells by an analysis. Study-wide results and caveats: A few V segments could not be told apart, such as TRBV6-2 and TRBV6-3, and were left out. Confirmation was obtained in vitro that a few CMV-associated chains are specific for CMV antigens. TCR beta sequences reportedly predicted the HLA-A and HLA-B alleles of most subjects accurately.

This chain connects TRBV7-9 to TRBJ2-3, with unresolved D. The specimen sequenced was PBMCs. The clonotype comes from a woman aged 35 to 49 in good health and CMV-seronegative. The CDR3 region has the DNA TGTGCCAGCAGCTATGGGTCCGGGGATACGCAGTATTTT. Amino acid sequence: CASSYGSGDTQYF.